The clone carrying this T cell receptor (beta chain) was observed a few times. Germline lookup yields CDR1 SGHAT and CDR2 FQNNGV. There are 14 residues in the CDR3. The ends were cut back, 5 bases at V and 2 bases at J, with 11 bases in the middle. These data originate in a study of T cells after yellow fever vaccination. A single record per CDR3 protein comes from TCRdb applying MiXCR to the 5' RACE reads. The table includes under 550,000 distinct CDR3 sequences, just over 20% detected once. The source is a man between 18 and 29 years old who received the YFV17D yellow fever vaccine. This chain joins TRBV11-2 and TRBJ2-3, with D hard to call. The material was PBMCs, obtained approximately 22 days after the first yellow fever vaccination. The CDR3: CASSRWASTDTQYF. The CDR3 bases are TGTGCCAGCAGCCGGTGGGCCTCCACAGATACGCAGTATTTT. Full variable domain (rest looked up from reference TRBV11-2 and TRBJ2-3): EAGVAQSPRYKIIEKRQSVAFWCNPISGHATLYWYQQILGQGPKLLIQFQNNGVVDDSQLPKDRFSAERLKGVDSTLKIQPAKLEDSAVYLCASSRWASTDTQYFGPGTRLTVL.